The next 7 T cell receptor beta chains were all read from a single sample in a study of blood T cell repertoires in COVID-19. Libraries were prepared by immunoSEQ multiplex PCR; TCRdb keeps only in-frame clonotypes and omits some of them. The data contain about 69,000 clones, 79% of them singletons. The specimen was peripheral blood. The receptors shown here come from a human donor in a cohort sampled during active COVID-19.

In DNA form, the CDR3 reads TGCGCCAGCAGCTTGGTCCGGAATGAGCAGTTCTTC. As protein: CASSLVRNEQFF. The chain couples TRBV5-1 to TRBJ2-1; D gene ambiguous. CDR1 is SGHRS and CDR2 is YFSETQ in the germline V gene. V lost 0 bases to trimming and J lost 7 bases, with 5 bases between them. This CDR3 has 12 amino acids.

The chain is built from TRBV12-3 or TRBV12-4 and TRBJ1-3; the D is unclear. Trimming removed 6 bases from V and 4 bases from J, with 7 bases in between. The CDR3 is made up of 12 amino acids. Written as DNA, the CDR3 is TGTGCCAGCAGATCATCCGGAAACACCATATATTTT. Residues: CASRSSGNTIYF.

Here the CDR3 DNA reads TGTGCCAGCAGTTGGGGCAGTGGCTACACCTTC. Its translation: CASSWGSGYTF. V is TRBV28 and J is TRBJ1-2, with D perhaps TRBD1 (5 bases). The length of the CDR3 is 11 residues. Per germline, CDR1 MDHEN and CDR2 SYDVKM. The V end lost 4 bases, the J end lost 7 bases, and 7 bases lay between the germline ends.

This chain connects TRBV6-1 to TRBJ2-7, with D unresolved. CDR1 and CDR2 from the germline V gene are MNHNS and SASEGT. CDR3 length: 13 amino acids. V was shortened by 1 base and J by 2 bases, with 6 bases between the two germline ends. The CDR3 here is CASSEVQTYEQYF. In DNA form, the CDR3 reads TGTGCCAGCAGTGAAGTACAGACCTACGAGCAGTACTTC.

This clone has more than one count but fewer than ten. J is TRBJ2-1 and V is TRBV4-1, with TRBD2 matching 13 bases. The CDR3 has 16 amino acids. The germline V gene has CDR1 MGHRA and CDR2 YSYEKL. V lost 5 bases and J lost 6; bases outside the gene matches: 7. The CDR3 DNA reads as TGCGCCAGCAGCGTGCCGGGACTAGCGGGGCCCAATGAGCAGTTCTTC. Translated, it gives CASSVPGLAGPNEQFF.

The J gene is TRBJ2-1, the V gene TRBV19; 11 bases are a match to TRBD2. In germline, CDR1 is LNHDA, CDR2 SQIVND (reference sequence). This CDR3 region has 15 residues. V shed 6 bases, J shed 10 bases, and the junction held 11 bases outside the gene matches. The CDR3 reads CASRTTSGSPGEQFF. CDR3 in DNA: TGTGCCAGTAGGACAACTAGCGGGAGCCCTGGGGAGCAGTTCTTC.

The chain links TRBV5-6 to TRBJ2-1; D may be TRBD2 (6 bases). Trimming took off 1 base at V and 6 bases at J, with 14 bases between the two ends. The length of the CDR3 is 15 residues. Looked up from germline, CDR1 is SGHDT and CDR2 is YYEEEE. The CDR3 sequence: CASSLRGEIGNEQFF. The CDR3 DNA follows: TGTGCCAGCAGCTTGCGCGGGGAGATCGGCAATGAGCAGTTCTTC.